The sequence of this T cell receptor beta chain was determined in a study of PD-1 blockade in mismatch repair-deficient tumors. CDR1 and CDR2 (germline): KGHSH, LQKENI. The V gene lost 1 base and the J gene lost 4 bases, with 4 bases spanning the gap. The CDR3 has 13 amino acids. Mismatch repair deficiency was confirmed in all patients, by PCR or immunohistochemistry. Clones were sequenced by immunoSEQ multiplex PCR, and TCRdb holds only the in-frame ones, with some missing. The sample yields approximately 80,000 clones, about 82% seen once. Turning to this clone: Its antigen is unknown.

Points from the study as a whole: After pembrolizumab, tumor-resident clones rose rapidly, then generally contracted before radiologic responses.

The sample was peripheral blood, taken 44 weeks after starting pembrolizumab. The chain links TRBV18 to TRBJ2-2; D is unclear. This receptor was identified in an adult with mismatch repair-deficient cancer. In DNA, the CDR3 is TGTGCCAGCTCACCACATTCCACCGGGGAGCTGTTTTTT. Amino acids: CASSPHSTGELFF.